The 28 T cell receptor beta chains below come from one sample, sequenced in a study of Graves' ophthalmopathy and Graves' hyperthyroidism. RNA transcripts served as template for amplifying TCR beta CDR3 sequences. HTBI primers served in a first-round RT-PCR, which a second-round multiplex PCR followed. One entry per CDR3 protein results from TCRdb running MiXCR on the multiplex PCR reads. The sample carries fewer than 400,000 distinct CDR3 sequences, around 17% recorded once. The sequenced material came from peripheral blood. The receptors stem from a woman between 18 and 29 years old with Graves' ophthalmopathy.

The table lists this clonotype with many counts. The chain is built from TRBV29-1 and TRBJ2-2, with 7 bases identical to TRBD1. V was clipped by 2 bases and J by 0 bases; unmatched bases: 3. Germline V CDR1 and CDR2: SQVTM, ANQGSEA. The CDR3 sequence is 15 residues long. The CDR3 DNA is TGCAGCGTTGAAAAGGGGACAGCGAACACCGGGGAGCTGTTTTTT. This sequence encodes CSVEKGTANTGELFF.

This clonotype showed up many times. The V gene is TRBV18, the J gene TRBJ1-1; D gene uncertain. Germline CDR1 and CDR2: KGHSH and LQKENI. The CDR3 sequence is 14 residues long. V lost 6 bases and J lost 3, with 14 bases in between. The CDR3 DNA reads TGTGCCAGCTCGACTGGAGTGGGAGACACTGAAGCTTTCTTT. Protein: CASSTGVGDTEAFF.

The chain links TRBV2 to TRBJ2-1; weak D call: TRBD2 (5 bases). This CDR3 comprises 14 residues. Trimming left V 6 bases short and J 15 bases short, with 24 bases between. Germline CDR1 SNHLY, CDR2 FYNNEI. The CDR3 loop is CASSGAANSAALFF. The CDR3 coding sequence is TGTGCCAGCAGCGGAGCGGCAAATTCCGCTGCCTTGTTCTTC. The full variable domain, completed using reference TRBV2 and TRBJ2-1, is EPEVTQTPSHQVTQMGQEVILRCVPISNHLYFYWYRQILGQKVEFLVSFYNNEISEKSEIFDDQFSVERPDGSNFTLKIRSTKLEDSAMYFCASSGAANSAALFFGPGTRLTVL.

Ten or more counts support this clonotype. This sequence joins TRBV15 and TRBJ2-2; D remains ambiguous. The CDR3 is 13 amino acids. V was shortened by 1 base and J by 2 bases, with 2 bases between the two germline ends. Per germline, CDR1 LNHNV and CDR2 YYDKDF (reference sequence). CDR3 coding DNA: TGTGCCACCAGCAGAGTCAACACCGGGGAGCTGTTTTTT. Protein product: CATSRVNTGELFF.

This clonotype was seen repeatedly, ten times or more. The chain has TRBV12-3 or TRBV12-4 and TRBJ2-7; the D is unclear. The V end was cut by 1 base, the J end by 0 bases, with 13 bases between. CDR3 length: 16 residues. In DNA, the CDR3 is TGTGCCAGCAGTTTAGGGCCAGTTAGGAGCTCCTACGAGCAGTACTTC. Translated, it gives CASSLGPVRSSYEQYF.

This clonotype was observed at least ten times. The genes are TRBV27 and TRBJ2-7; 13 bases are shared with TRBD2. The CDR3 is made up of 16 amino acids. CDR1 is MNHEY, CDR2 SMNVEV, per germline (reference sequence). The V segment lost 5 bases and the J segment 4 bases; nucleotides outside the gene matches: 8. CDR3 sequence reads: CASSPLQTSGRYEQYF. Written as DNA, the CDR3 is TGTGCCAGCAGTCCTCTCCAGACTAGCGGGAGGTACGAGCAGTACTTC.

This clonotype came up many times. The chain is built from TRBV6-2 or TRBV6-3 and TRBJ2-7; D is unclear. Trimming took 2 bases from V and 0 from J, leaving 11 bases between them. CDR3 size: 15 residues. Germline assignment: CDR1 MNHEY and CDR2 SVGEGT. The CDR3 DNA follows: TGTGCCAGCAGTTACAGTGACAAACCCTCCTACGAGCAGTACTTC. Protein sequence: CASSYSDKPSYEQYF.

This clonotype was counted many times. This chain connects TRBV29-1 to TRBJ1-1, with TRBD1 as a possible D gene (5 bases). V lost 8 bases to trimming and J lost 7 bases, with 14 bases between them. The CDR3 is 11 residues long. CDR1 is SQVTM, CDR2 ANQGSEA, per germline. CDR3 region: CSTGTRFEAFF. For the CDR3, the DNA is TGCAGCACTGGGACGAGATTTGAAGCTTTCTTT.

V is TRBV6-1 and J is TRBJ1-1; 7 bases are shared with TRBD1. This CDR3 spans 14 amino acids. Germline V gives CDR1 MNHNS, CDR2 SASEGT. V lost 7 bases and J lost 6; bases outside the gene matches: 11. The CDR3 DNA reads TGTGCCAGCACCCTACTGGGCCAGGGGGCTGAAGCTTTCTTT. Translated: CASTLLGQGAEAFF.

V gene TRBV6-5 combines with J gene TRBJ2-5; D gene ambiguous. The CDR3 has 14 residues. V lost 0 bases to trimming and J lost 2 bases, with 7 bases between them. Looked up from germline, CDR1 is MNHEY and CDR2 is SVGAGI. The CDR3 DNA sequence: TGTGCCAGCAGTTACTCGAAAGAACAAGAGACCCAGTACTTC. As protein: CASSYSKEQETQYF.

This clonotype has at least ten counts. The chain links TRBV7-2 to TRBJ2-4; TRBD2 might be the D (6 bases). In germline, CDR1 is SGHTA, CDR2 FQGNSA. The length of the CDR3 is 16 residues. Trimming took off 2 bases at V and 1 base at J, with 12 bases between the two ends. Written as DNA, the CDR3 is TGTGCCAGCAGCTTACAGTCTGGAGGGGCCAAAAACATTCAGTACTTC. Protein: CASSLQSGGAKNIQYF.

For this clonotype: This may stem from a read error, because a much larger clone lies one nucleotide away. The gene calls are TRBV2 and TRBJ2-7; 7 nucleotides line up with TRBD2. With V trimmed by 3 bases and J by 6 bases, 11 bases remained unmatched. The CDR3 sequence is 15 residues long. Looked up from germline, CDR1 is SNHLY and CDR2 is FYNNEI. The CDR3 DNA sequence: TGTGCCAGCAGTGAGGGGGGGAATCTTTTGAGCGAGCAGTACTTC. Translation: CASSEGGNLLSEQYF.

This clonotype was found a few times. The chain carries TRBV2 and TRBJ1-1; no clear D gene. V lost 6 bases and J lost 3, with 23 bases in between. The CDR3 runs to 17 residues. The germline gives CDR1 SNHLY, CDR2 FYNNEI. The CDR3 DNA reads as TGTGCCAGCAGCTATAGTCGGACTCCTCAAAGGGACACTGAAGCTTTCTTT. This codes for CASSYSRTPQRDTEAFF.

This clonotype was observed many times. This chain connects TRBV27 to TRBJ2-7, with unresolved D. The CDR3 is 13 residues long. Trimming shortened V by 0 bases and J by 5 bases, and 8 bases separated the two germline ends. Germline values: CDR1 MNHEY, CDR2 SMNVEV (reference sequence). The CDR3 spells CASSLSWFHEQYF. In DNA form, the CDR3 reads TGTGCCAGCAGTTTATCGTGGTTCCACGAGCAGTACTTC.

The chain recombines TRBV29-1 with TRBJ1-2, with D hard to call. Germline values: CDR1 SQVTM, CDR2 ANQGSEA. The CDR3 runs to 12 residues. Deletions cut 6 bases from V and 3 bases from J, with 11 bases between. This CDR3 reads CSVLTRDYGYTF. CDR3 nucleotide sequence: TGCAGCGTCCTCACACGCGACTATGGCTACACCTTC.

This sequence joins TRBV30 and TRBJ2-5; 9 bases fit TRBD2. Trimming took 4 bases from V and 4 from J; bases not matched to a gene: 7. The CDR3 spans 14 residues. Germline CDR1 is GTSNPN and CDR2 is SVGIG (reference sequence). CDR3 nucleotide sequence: TGTGCCTGGACTAGCGGGAACCTAGGAGAGACCCAGTACTTC. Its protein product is CAWTSGNLGETQYF.

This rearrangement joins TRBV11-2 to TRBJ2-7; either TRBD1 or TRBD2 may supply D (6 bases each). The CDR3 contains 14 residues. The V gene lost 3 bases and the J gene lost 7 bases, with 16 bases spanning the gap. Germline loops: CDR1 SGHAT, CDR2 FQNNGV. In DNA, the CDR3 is TGTGCCAGCAGCTTCCGGGGGACACCATTAGAGCAGTACTTC. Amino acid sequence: CASSFRGTPLEQYF.

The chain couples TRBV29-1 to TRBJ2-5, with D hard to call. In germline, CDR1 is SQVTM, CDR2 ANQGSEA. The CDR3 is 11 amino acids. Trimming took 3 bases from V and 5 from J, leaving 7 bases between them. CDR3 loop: CSVESGETQYF. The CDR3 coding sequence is TGCAGCGTTGAGAGTGGGGAGACCCAGTACTTC.

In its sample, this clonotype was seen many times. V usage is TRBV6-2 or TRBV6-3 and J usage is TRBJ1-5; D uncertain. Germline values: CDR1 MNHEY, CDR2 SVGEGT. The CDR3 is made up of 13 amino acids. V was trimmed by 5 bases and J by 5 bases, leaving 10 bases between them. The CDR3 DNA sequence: TGTGCCAGCAGTGACCGGCCACATCAGCCCCAGCATTTT. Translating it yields CASSDRPHQPQHF.

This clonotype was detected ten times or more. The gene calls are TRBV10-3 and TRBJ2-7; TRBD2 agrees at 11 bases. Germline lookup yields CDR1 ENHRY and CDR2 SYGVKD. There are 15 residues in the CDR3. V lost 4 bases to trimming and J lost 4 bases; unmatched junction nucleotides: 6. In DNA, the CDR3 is TGTGCCATCAGTGTGGTAGCGGGGGGGCAATACGAGCAGTACTTC. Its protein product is CAISVVAGGQYEQYF.

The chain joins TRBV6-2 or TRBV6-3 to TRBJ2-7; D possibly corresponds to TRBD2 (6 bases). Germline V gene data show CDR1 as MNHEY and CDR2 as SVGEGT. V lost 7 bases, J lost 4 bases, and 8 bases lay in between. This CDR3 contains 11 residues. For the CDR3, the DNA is TGTGCCAGCACGGGGGTTTACGAGCAGTACTTC. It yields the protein CASTGVYEQYF.

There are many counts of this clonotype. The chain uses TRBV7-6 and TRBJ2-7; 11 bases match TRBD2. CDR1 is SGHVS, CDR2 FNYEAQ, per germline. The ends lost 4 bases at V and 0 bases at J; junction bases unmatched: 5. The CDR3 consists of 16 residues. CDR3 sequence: CASSSLAGGGSYEQYF. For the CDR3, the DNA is TGTGCCAGCAGCTCATTAGCGGGAGGGGGCTCCTACGAGCAGTACTTC. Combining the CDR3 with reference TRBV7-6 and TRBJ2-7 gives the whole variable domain GAGVSQSPRYKVTKRGQDVALRCDPISGHVSLYWYRQALGQGPEFLTYFNYEAQQDKSGLPNDRFSAERPEGSISTLTIQRTEQRDSAMYRCASSSLAGGGSYEQYFGPGTRLTVT.

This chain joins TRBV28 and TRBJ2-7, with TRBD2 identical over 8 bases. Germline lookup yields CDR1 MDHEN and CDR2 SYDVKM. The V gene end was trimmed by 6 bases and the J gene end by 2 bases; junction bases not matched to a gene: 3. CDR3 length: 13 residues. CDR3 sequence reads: CASRLAEPYEQYF. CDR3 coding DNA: TGTGCCAGCAGACTAGCGGAACCCTACGAGCAGTACTTC.

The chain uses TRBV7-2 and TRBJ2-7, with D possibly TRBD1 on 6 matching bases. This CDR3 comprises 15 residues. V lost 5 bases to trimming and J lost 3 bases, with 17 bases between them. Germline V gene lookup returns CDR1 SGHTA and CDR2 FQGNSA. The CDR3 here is CASSRQGTPVYEQYF. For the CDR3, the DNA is TGTGCCAGCAGCCGTCAGGGGACACCCGTCTACGAGCAGTACTTC.

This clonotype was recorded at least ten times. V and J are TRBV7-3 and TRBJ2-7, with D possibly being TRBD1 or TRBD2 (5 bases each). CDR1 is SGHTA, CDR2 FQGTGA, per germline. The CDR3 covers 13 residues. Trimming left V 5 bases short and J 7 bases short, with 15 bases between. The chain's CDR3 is CASSLTGPGEQYF. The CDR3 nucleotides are TGTGCCAGCAGCCTGACGGGGCCTGGGGAGCAGTACTTC.

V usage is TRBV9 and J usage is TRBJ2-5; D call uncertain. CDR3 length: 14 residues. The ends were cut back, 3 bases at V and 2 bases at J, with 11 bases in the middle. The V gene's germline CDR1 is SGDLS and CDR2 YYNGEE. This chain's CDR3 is CASSAPQRQETQYF. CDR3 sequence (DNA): TGTGCCAGCAGCGCGCCCCAGAGACAAGAGACCCAGTACTTC.

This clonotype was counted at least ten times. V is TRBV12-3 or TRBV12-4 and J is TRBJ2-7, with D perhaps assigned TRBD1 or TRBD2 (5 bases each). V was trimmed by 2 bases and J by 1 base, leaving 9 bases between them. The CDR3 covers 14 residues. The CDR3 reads CASSLRGRSYEQYF. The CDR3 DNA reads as TGTGCCAGCAGTTTACGGGGACGGTCCTACGAGCAGTACTTC.

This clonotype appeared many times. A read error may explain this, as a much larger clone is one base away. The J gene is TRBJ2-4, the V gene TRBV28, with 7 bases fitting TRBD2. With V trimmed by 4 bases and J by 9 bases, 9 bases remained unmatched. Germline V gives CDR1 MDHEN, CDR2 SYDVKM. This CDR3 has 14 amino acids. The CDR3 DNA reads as TGTGCCAGCAGTTCGTACTTTTGGACTAGCATTCAGTACTTC. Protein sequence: CASSSYFWTSIQYF.